What follows are 22 T cell receptor beta chains derived from one specimen sequenced in a study of CD8+ T cells in alopecia areata. This sample's treatment: oral pan-JAK inhibitor, 5-10 mg twice daily. RNA was extracted and reverse transcribed into cDNA as the sequencing template. Assay used: immunoSEQ multiplex PCR; TCRdb lists only in-frame clones, some missing. This table has around 290,000 clones, roughly 50% appearing once. Sequences were derived from CD4+ T cells sorted from blood, sampled at week 24, from a patient treated with tofacitinib. The receptors come from a human donor with alopecia areata.

Note on this clone: The sample has other DNA sequences that encode this CDR3 too. This rearrangement joins TRBV30 to TRBJ2-2; D gene unclear. CDR1 and CDR2 from the germline V gene are GTSNPN and SVGIG (reference sequence). V was cut by 0 bases and J by 6 bases, with 8 bases left in between. The CDR3 has 13 amino acids. DNA of the CDR3: TGTGCCTGGAGTGTACTGGAACCCGGGGAGCTGTTTTTT. Protein product: CAWSVLEPGELFF.

The chain's CDR3 is CASSPPRPKPETQYF. In DNA form, the CDR3 reads TGTGCCAGCTCACCACCGAGGCCTAAGCCGGAGACCCAGTACTTC. This sequence joins TRBV18 and TRBJ2-5, with D hard to call. The CDR3 sequence is 15 residues long. Germline CDR1 and CDR2: KGHSH and LQKENI. Trimming shortened V by 0 bases and J by 5 bases, and 13 bases separated the two germline ends.

The gene calls are TRBV4-2 and TRBJ2-3, with TRBD1 as a possible D gene (5 bases). Germline CDR1 LGHNA, CDR2 YNFKEQ. Deletions cut 0 bases from V and 1 base from J, with 17 bases between. This CDR3 has 18 amino acids. The chain's CDR3 is CASSQDSMGQVGTDTQYF. CDR3 nucleotides: TGTGCCAGCAGCCAAGATAGCATGGGGCAAGTAGGCACAGATACGCAGTATTTT.

This clone has a handful of counts. This chain joins TRBV10-3 and TRBJ2-2; 8 bases line up with TRBD1. Germline V gene sequence: CDR1 ENHRY, CDR2 SYGVKD. Trimming cost V 7 bases and J 8 bases; bases outside gene matches: 3. There are 12 residues in the CDR3. The DNA of the CDR3 is TGTGCCATCACAGGGGGCGAAGGGGAGCTGTTTTTT. It is translated as CAITGGEGELFF.

This rearrangement joins TRBV25-1 to TRBJ1-1, with D unresolved. The CDR3 runs to 14 residues. V was clipped by 3 bases and J by 0 bases, with 8 bases between them. Germline CDR1 reads MGHDK; CDR2 reads SYGVNS. CDR3 in DNA: TGTGCCAGCAGTGAGTTCGGGATGAACACTGAAGCTTTCTTT. This encodes CASSEFGMNTEAFF.

This clone was counted between two and nine times. The chain is built from TRBV4-2 and TRBJ2-1; 11 bases are a match to TRBD2. The CDR3 covers 17 residues. Looked up from germline, CDR1 is LGHNA and CDR2 is YNFKEQ. V was pared by 0 bases and J by 4 bases, with 5 bases of the junction left unmatched. CDR3 sequence (DNA): TGTGCCAGCAGCCAAGAGCAGGGACTAGCGGTATACAATGAGCAGTTCTTC. Amino acid sequence: CASSQEQGLAVYNEQFF.

The chain combines TRBV2 with TRBJ2-6; D unclear. This CDR3 has 13 residues. Germline loops: CDR1 SNHLY, CDR2 FYNNEI. Trimming removed 7 bases from V and 0 bases from J, with 4 bases in between. The CDR3: CASTPSGANVLTF. CDR3 sequence (DNA): TGTGCCAGCACTCCCTCTGGGGCCAACGTCCTGACTTTC.

This rearrangement joins TRBV6-5 to TRBJ2-5, with 8 bases matching TRBD1. The trim removed 7 bases at V and 5 bases at J, leaving 9 bases unmatched. This CDR3 region has 14 residues. CDR1 and CDR2 (germline): MNHEY, SVGAGI. DNA of the CDR3: TGTGCCAGCACCCGGACAGGGAAGGGCGAGACCCAGTACTTC. As protein: CASTRTGKGETQYF.

The chain combines TRBV30 with TRBJ1-1; D gene uncertain. Germline V gene data show CDR1 as GTSNPN and CDR2 as SVGIG (reference sequence). This CDR3 comprises 12 residues. The V and J ends lost 3 bases and 4 bases respectively, with 9 bases between them. CDR3 in DNA: TGTGCCTGGAGAATCTATTCCACTGAAGCTTTCTTT. Its protein product is CAWRIYSTEAFF.

The CDR3 nucleotides read TGTGCCAGCAGCCAAGGTAACGCTCCTACGCAGTATTTT. Amino acid sequence: CASSQGNAPTQYF. The chain recombines TRBV14 with TRBJ2-3; D not resolved. Germline CDR1 and CDR2: SGHDN and FVKESK. The CDR3 totals 13 residues. The V and J ends lost 1 base and 8 bases respectively, with 10 bases between them.

The chain combines TRBV4-2 with TRBJ2-7, with TRBD1 identical over 10 bases. Germline values: CDR1 LGHNA, CDR2 YNFKEQ. This CDR3 has 15 residues. The J segment lost 2 bases and the V segment lost 4 bases, leaving 5 bases of the junction unmatched. The DNA of the CDR3 is TGTGCCAGCAGCCCCAGGACAGGGGGGCCCTACGAGCAGTACTTC. This encodes CASSPRTGGPYEQYF.

The J gene is TRBJ1-5, the V gene TRBV29-1; 7 bases are shared with TRBD1. The CDR3 is made up of 13 amino acids. From germline, CDR1 is SQVTM and CDR2 ANQGSEA. With 4 bases clipped from V and 3 bases from J, the junction kept 3 bases outside the gene matches. CDR3 region: CSVAQGYNQPQHF. The CDR3 region has the DNA TGCAGCGTTGCACAGGGGTACAATCAGCCCCAGCATTTT.

This chain connects TRBV15 to TRBJ2-7, with D tentatively TRBD1 or TRBD2 (5 bases each). CDR3 length: 14 residues. CDR1 is LNHNV and CDR2 is YYDKDF in the germline V gene (reference sequence). V was pared by 5 bases and J by 4 bases, with 15 bases between. The CDR3 loop reads CATSFGTLEYEQYF. CDR3 sequence (DNA): TGTGCCACCAGCTTCGGGACCCTTGAATACGAGCAGTACTTC.

DNA of the CDR3: TGTGCCAGCAGCCTGGCGGGGCGGGAAGCTTTCTTT. It specifies CASSLAGREAFF. The chain couples TRBV14 to TRBJ1-1; D is possibly TRBD1 (5 bases). Per the germline V gene, CDR1 is SGHDN and CDR2 is FVKESK. V was clipped by 4 bases and J by 8 bases, with 11 bases between them. The CDR3 sequence is 12 residues long. The variable domain in full, with the rest retrieved from reference TRBV14 and TRBJ1-1, is EAGVTQFPSHSVIEKGQTVTLRCDPISGHDNLYWYRRVMGKEIKFLLHFVKESKQDESGMPNNRFLAERTGGTYSTLKVQPAELEDSGVYFCASSLAGREAFFGQGTRLTVV.

CDR3 amino acids: CASSKQGPANYGYTF. As DNA, the CDR3 is TGTGCCAGCAGTAAACAGGGACCAGCTAACTATGGCTACACCTTC. This rearrangement joins TRBV25-1 to TRBJ1-2; TRBD1 might be the D (6 bases). This CDR3 region has 15 residues. Germline lookup yields CDR1 MGHDK and CDR2 SYGVNS. The ends were cut back, 5 bases at V and 0 bases at J, with 13 bases in the middle.

J is TRBJ1-6 and V is TRBV27; a weak D match, TRBD1 (6 bases). V lost 8 bases, J lost 4 bases, and 18 bases lay in between. The CDR3 runs to 16 residues. The V gene's germline CDR1 is MNHEY and CDR2 SMNVEV (reference sequence). As DNA, the CDR3 is TGTGCCAGCTCATTAGGGGGGGACCGATATAATTCACCCCTCCACTTT. It translates to CASSLGGDRYNSPLHF.

The chain has TRBV6-6 and TRBJ2-7, with 7 bases fitting TRBD1. V was clipped by 6 bases and J by 6 bases; unmatched bases: 2. The CDR3 runs to 11 residues. Germline lookup yields CDR1 MNHNY and CDR2 SVGAGI (reference sequence). The CDR3 is CASSHRGEQYF. CDR3 nucleotides: TGTGCCAGCAGCCACAGGGGCGAGCAGTACTTC.

The rearrangement uses TRBV30 and TRBJ2-1, with TRBD1 as a possible D gene (6 bases). Germline CDR1 is GTSNPN and CDR2 is SVGIG (reference sequence). V lost 3 bases to trimming and J lost 6 bases, with 12 bases between them. There are 13 residues in the CDR3. The CDR3 loop is CAWSLDRSNEQFF. The CDR3, as DNA: TGTGCCTGGAGCCTTGACAGGTCCAATGAGCAGTTCTTC.

The chain couples TRBV9 to TRBJ2-5; TRBD1 matches 8 bases. CDR1 is SGDLS and CDR2 is YYNGEE in the germline V gene. J gave up 2 bases and V 0 bases, and 3 bases lay outside the gene matches. The CDR3 has 15 residues. Written as DNA, the CDR3 is TGTGCCAGCAGCGTAGCAGGGGGCCGGCAAGAGACCCAGTACTTC. Amino acids: CASSVAGGRQETQYF.

This chain joins TRBV4-1 and TRBJ2-7; 9 bases are shared with TRBD2. Germline CDR1 MGHRA, CDR2 YSYEKL. This CDR3 comprises 13 residues. Trimming at V came to 4 bases and at J to 2 bases, leaving 0 bases not matched to a gene. The CDR3 here is CASSRGGAYEQYF. The CDR3 bases are TGCGCCAGCAGCCGCGGGGGGGCCTACGAGCAGTACTTC.

This rearrangement joins TRBV9 to TRBJ2-7, with 7 bases that match TRBD1. V was clipped by 4 bases and J by 3 bases; unmatched bases: 7. Germline-derived CDR1 and CDR2 are SGDLS and YYNGEE. CDR3 length equals 14 residues. CDR3 sequence: CASSYGRGLYEQYF. CDR3 in DNA: TGTGCCAGCAGCTATGGAAGGGGGCTCTACGAGCAGTACTTC.

J is TRBJ1-5 and V is TRBV6-6; TRBD1 might be the D (5 bases). The germline V and J ends were trimmed by 6 bases and 4 bases, with 16 bases remaining between them. Germline V gene data show CDR1 as MNHNY and CDR2 as SVGAGI (reference sequence). This CDR3 contains 15 residues. The CDR3 DNA is TGTGCCAGCAGCCCCGGGGGAAGGGGTAATCAGCCCCAGCATTTT. The encoded protein is CASSPGGRGNQPQHF.